This TCR beta chain was identified in a study of blood T cells in healthy people across ages. Primers used in a second PCR of roughly 6 to 12 cycles were a sample-barcoded 5' primer and a J-beta primer mix. TCRdb reprocessed the 5' RACE reads via MiXCR and lists one record per CDR3 protein. The table shows hundreds of thousands of distinct CDR3 sequences, with roughly 49% occurring only once. In germline, CDR1 is SGHTA, CDR2 FQGNSA. Trimming removed 1 base from V and 1 base from J, with 11 bases in between. The CDR3 is 15 amino acids. In its sample, this clonotype was seen many times. This clonotype originated in a woman aged 60-75 years in good health. The genes are TRBV7-2 and TRBJ2-7, with D possibly matching TRBD2 (5 bases). Sequencing was carried out using blood. The CDR3 reads CASSLDRGGSYEQYF. The CDR3 DNA reads as TGTGCCAGCAGCTTAGATCGAGGAGGATCCTACGAGCAGTACTTC.